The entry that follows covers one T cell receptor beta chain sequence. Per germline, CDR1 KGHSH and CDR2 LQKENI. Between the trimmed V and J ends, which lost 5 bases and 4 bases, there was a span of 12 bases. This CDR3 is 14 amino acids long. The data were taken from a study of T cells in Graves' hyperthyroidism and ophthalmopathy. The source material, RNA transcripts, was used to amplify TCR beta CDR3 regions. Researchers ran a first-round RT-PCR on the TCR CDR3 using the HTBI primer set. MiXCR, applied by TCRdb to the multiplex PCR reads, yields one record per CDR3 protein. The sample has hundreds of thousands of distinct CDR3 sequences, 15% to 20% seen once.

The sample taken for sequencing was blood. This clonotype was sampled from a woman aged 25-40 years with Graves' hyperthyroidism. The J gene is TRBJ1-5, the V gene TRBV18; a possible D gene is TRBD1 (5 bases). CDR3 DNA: TGTGCCAGCTCAAACGGGGGGGAGAATCAGCCCCAGCATTTT. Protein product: CASSNGGENQPQHF. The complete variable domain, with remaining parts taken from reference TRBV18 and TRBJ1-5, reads NAGVMQNPRHLVRRRGQEARLRCSPMKGHSHVYWYRQLPEEGLKFMVYLQKENIIDESGMPKERFSAEFPKEGPSILRIQQVVRGDSAAYFCASSNGGENQPQHFGDGTRLSIL.